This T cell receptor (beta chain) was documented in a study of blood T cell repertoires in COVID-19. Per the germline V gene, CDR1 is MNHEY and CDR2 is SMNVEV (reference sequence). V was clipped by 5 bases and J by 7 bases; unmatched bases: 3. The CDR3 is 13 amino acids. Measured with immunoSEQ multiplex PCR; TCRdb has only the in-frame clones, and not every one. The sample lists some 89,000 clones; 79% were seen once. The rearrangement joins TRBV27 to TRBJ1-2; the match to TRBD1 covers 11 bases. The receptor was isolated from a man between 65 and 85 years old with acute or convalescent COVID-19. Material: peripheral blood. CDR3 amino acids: CASSGTGGGGYTF. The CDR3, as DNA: TGTGCCAGCAGTGGGACAGGGGGAGGTGGCTACACCTTC.